This T cell receptor beta chain was documented in a study of cytomegalovirus exposure and HLA in healthy donors. In the study overall: Early on, a data release was issued that held 65 million to 100 million unique TCRs from HLA-typed donors. Study results and caveats: V segments that were indistinguishable, TRBV6-2 and TRBV6-3 among them, were omitted from analysis. Follow-up analysis seemed to connect common viral pathogens with several of the most significant clusters identified.

As regards this clone: Antigen specificity is unknown.

PCR amplification relied on 60 Vbeta primers (plus 13 Jbeta primers). The table came from immunoSEQ multiplex PCR; TCRdb's copy has only in-frame clones and leaves some out. Of about 200,000 clones in the sample, more than 80% were seen once. The CDR3 is made up of 17 amino acids. V shed 5 bases and J 9 bases; nucleotides not matched to a gene: 16. Germline loops: CDR1 SGHKS, CDR2 YYEKEE (reference sequence). In nominal health when sampled, donors likely had unrecorded immune exposures nonetheless. The sequenced sample was PBMCs. The source of this sequence is a man younger than 45 in good health and CMV-seronegative. This chain connects TRBV5-5 to TRBJ1-6; TRBD1 agrees at 8 bases. The CDR3 spells CASSLHGGQVRVSPLHF. The CDR3 region has the DNA TGTGCCAGCAGTCTCCATGGGGGACAGGTTCGGGTTTCACCCCTCCACTTT.